These 3 T cell receptor beta chains were sequenced from one sample in a study of shared clonotypes between healthy human individuals. Only in-frame clones appear in the TCRdb table, and some are missing; sequencing was by immunoSEQ multiplex PCR. The sample consists of approximately 1.5 million clones, 98% of them appearing once. The sample was naive CD4+ T cells sorted from blood. The subset was: CD45RA+ positively selected. The receptors here all came from a man younger than 45 in good health.

This sequence joins TRBV9 and TRBJ2-1; weak D call: TRBD1 (5 bases). V lost 0 bases and J lost 7, with 14 bases in between. The CDR3 runs 15 residues. Germline V gene data show CDR1 as SGDLS and CDR2 as YYNGEE. The CDR3 DNA follows: TGTGCCAGCAGCGTAGCCAGGGAATCAGGGAATGAGCAGTTCTTC. It codes for CASSVARESGNEQFF.

The chain has TRBV30 and TRBJ1-2, with 12 bases fitting TRBD1. CDR1 and CDR2 (germline): GTSNPN, SVGIG (reference sequence). This CDR3 spans 14 amino acids. V was pared by 4 bases and J by 4 bases, with 4 bases of the junction left unmatched. The CDR3 DNA is TGTGCCTGGACCGGGACAGGGGGCTTCTATGGCTACACCTTC. Its translation is CAWTGTGGFYGYTF.

This chain's CDR3 is CASSRNRASGNTIYF. The CDR3 region has the DNA TGTGCCAGCAGTCGAAACAGGGCCTCTGGAAACACCATATATTTT. V usage is TRBV11-2 and J usage is TRBJ1-3, with D maybe TRBD1 (6 bases). CDR1 and CDR2 (germline): SGHAT, FQNNGV. The CDR3 spans 15 residues. With 6 bases removed from V and 0 bases from J, the gap between germline ends came to 12 bases.